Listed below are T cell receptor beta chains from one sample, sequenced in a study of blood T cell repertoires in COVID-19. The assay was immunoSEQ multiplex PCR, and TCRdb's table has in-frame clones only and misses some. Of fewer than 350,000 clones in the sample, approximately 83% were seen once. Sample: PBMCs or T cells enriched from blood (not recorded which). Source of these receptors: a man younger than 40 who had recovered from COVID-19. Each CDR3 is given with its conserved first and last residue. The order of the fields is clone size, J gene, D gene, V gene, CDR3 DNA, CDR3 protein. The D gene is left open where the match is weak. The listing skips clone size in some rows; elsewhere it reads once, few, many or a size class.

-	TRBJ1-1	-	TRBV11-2	TGTGCCAGCAGCCGGAATTACAGAGCCACTGAAGCTTTCTTT	CASSRNYRATEAFF
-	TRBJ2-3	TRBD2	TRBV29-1	TGCAGCGTTGAAGTCTGGACTAGCGGGTGGGTCCCCCACACAGATACGCAGTATTTT	CSVEVWTSGWVPHTDTQYF
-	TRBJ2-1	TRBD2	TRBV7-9	TGTGCCAGCAGCTTACTCGGAACTAGCGGGGATAATGAGCAGTTCTTC	CASSLLGTSGDNEQFF
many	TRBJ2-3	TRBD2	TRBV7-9	TGTGCCAGCAGCTCCCGAATAGCGGGGGGGGAGCTAAGCACAGATACGCAGTATTTT	CASSSRIAGGELSTDTQYF
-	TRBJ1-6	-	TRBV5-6	TGTGCCAGCAGTTCATCAGGGGTTTGGTCACCCCTCCACTTT	CASSSSGVWSPLHF
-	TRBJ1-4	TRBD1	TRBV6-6	TGTGCCAGCAGTTCCCGGGACAGGAGCCGGGGAGAAAAACTGTTTTTT	CASSSRDRSRGEKLFF
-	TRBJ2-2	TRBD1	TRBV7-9	TGTGCCAGCAGCGACCGGGACAGGGGGCCTGGGGAGCTGTTTTTT	CASSDRDRGPGELFF
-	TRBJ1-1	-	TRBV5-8	TGTGCCAGCGAGAAGGGAGTTCGGAACACTGAAGCTTTCTTT	CASEKGVRNTEAFF
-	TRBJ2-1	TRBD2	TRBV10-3	TGTGCCATCAGTGACAGTCCCGGGACTAGCGGGGGGGCTCTGGAGACGTTCTTC	CAISDSPGTSGGALETFF
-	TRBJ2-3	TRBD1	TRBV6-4	TGTGCCAGCAGCGTAACAGGGGGAGATACGCAGTATTTT	CASSVTGGDTQYF
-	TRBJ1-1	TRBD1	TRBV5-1	TGCGCCAGCAGCTCGGACAGGGATACTGAAGCTTTCTTT	CASSSDRDTEAFF
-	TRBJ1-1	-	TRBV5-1	TGCGCCAGCAGCTTGAGCGCAGGGGTGAACACTGAAGCTTTCTTT	CASSLSAGVNTEAFF
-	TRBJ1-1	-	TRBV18	TGTGCCAGCTCTCCACAGGGACTGTTCACTGAAGCTTTCTTT	CASSPQGLFTEAFF
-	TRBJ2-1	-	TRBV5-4	TGTGCCAGCAGCAGGGACACCCTCTCCTACAATGAGCAGTTCTTC	CASSRDTLSYNEQFF
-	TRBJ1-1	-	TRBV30	TGTGCCTGGAGTGCAGGACAGTCGAACACTGAAGCTTTCTTT	CAWSAGQSNTEAFF
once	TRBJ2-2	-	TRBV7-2	TGTGCCAGCAGCTTAGAACAAACCGGGGAGCTGTTTTTT	CASSLEQTGELFF
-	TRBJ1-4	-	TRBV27	TGTGCCAGCAGCCTATCGAGGGATGAAAAACTGTTTTTT	CASSLSRDEKLFF
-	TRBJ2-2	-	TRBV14	TGTGCCAGCAGCCAAACCGCTGCAGGGTTTGGGACCGGGGAGCTGTTTTTT	CASSQTAAGFGTGELFF
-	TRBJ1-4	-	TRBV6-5	TGTGCCAGCAGTTTCTCCGAAGCCCTAAATGAAAAACTGTTTTTT	CASSFSEALNEKLFF
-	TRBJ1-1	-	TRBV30	TGTGCCTGGAGTTTGGGCGGGTTGAGCACTGAAGCTTTCTTT	CAWSLGGLSTEAFF
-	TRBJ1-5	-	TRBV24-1	TGTGCCACCAGTGATTTAAGGGGGCAGCCCCAGCATTTT	CATSDLRGQPQHF
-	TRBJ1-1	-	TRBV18	TGTGCCAGCTCGCCGACCACCAGGGGGAACACTGAAGCTTTCTTT	CASSPTTRGNTEAFF
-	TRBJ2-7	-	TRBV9	TGTGCCAGCAGCGTAGTCGGTGGCTGGGGAGCCACCTACGAGCAGTACTTC	CASSVVGGWGATYEQYF
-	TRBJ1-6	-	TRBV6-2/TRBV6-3	TGTGCCAGCAGTAAAGCGGGCCGAGGAAATAATTCACCCCTCCACTTT	CASSKAGRGNNSPLHF
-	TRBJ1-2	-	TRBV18	TGTGCCAGCTCACCACAGGCCGGCGGGGACTATGGCTACACCTTC	CASSPQAGGDYGYTF
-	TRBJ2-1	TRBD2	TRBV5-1	TGCGCCAGCAGGCCGGCCGGGACTAGCTTCCATGAGCAGTTCTTC	CASRPAGTSFHEQFF
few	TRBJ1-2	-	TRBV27	TGTGCCAGCAGTTCGCCCCAGGGAGGGGACTATGGCTACACCTTC	CASSSPQGGDYGYTF
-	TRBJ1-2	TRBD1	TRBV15	TGTGCCACCAGCCCCGACCAGGGGGTATATGGCTACACCTTC	CATSPDQGVYGYTF
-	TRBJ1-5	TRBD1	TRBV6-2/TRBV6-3	TGTGCCAGCAGCTATGCAAAAAGGACAGGGGGGTTTAGCAATCAGCCCCAGCATTTT	CASSYAKRTGGFSNQPQHF
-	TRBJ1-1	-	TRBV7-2	TGTGCCAGCAGCTCTTTAGTGGGGGGGGCCGGTGAAGCTTTCTTT	CASSSLVGGAGEAFF
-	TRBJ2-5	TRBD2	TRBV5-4	TGTGCCAGCAGCTTTACTGGGGGGGAGGAGACCCAGTACTTC	CASSFTGGEETQYF
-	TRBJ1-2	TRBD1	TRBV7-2	TGTGCCAGCAGCCCGGGACAGGGAAACTATGGCTACACCTTC	CASSPGQGNYGYTF
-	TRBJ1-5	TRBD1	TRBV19	TGTGCCAGTAGTATAGGTAGGACAGGGGGCGATCAGCCCCAGCATTTT	CASSIGRTGGDQPQHF
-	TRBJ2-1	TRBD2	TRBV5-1	TGCGCCAGCAGCTTCAATTCCCTAGCGGGGGGGCACAATGAGCAGTTCTTC	CASSFNSLAGGHNEQFF
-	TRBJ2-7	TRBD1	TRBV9	TGTGCCCTAATCCCCCCTCTTAAATCAGGGGGCTCCTACGAGCAGTACTTC	CALIPPLKSGGSYEQYF
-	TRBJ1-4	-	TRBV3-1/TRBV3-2	TGTGCCAGCAGCCCCTCATCCGCGGGCGAAAAACTGTTTTTT	CASSPSSAGEKLFF
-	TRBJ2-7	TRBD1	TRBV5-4	TGTGCCAGCAGAGGGGACAGGGGGCCAACCTACGAGCAGTACTTC	CASRGDRGPTYEQYF
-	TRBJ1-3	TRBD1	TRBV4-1	TGCGCCAGCAGCCAAAGTTTTGGGACAGAAACCCTCTCTGGAAACACCATATATTTT	CASSQSFGTETLSGNTIYF
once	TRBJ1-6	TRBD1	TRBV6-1	TGTGCCAGCAGTGAATATCCAGGGGGCAACCAAAATTCACCCCTCCACTTT	CASSEYPGGNQNSPLHF
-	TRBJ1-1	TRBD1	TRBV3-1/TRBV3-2	TGTGCCAGCAGCCCCCAGGTAGGCAGGGGGCCCGGTGAAGCTTTCTTT	CASSPQVGRGPGEAFF
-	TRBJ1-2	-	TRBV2	TGTGCCATCCTAGACTTTTCGATTACGGGCTACACCTTC	CAILDFSITGYTF
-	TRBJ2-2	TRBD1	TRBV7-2	TGTGCCAGCAGCTTAGCGCCAAGGGGGCGCGGGGAGCTGTTTTTT	CASSLAPRGRGELFF
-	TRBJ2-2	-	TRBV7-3	TGTGCCAGCAGCGAGGGGGCCGGGGAGCTGTTTTTT	CASSEGAGELFF